The TCR beta chain under discussion was sequenced for a study of regulatory and conventional T cells in RAG deficiency (dated by TCRdb to about 2017). Some background on the complete study: To compare the diversity and composition of the repertoires of Treg, conventional CD4+ and CD8+ T cells between RAG-deficient patients and healthy controls, the study applied high-throughput TCR beta sequencing. General findings and caveats noted by the study authors: Compared with controls, Omenn syndrome and CID/AS patients had roughly 98-fold fewer unique TCR beta sequences in Treg cells, but only roughly 9.3-fold fewer in the other subsets. For some subjects, some analyses of T-cell subsets were not performed. Shorter CDR3 lengths were found in all patient T-cell subsets, and >85% Treg-Tconv repertoire overlap at nucleotide and amino acid level was observed in Omenn syndrome patients. Markedly lower Shannon entropy and higher Simpson indices were observed in RAG-deficient patients than in control T-cell subpopulations. The CD25-high CD127-low cells sorted from Omenn syndrome patients may be peripherally activated cells rather than true Treg cells.

Before genomic DNA extraction, conventional CD4+ T cells were isolated from blood as CD25-low CD127-high cells. Repertoire analyses used eight or nine healthy control donors as the comparison group. Points on this clone: Its antigen has not been determined. Nothing much larger sits one base from this clone, and base qualities are not available.

Unmatched junction bases come to 5, with V trimmed by 6 bases and J by 0 bases. The CDR3 measures 15 amino acids from cysteine to phenylalanine. The entry retains the CDR3 DNA only, 45 bases that are in frame from base 1. Via the germline V gene, CDR1 is MDHEN and CDR2 SYDVKM. Libraries were made using the immunoSEQ multiplex PCR assay. Genomic DNA from the sorted T-cell subsets was used to amplify and sequence rearranged TCR beta chain products. From the authors' description of their analysis: Shannon entropy and Simpson indices were used to measure how diverse the repertoire of productive TCR beta rearrangements was. To assess clonal expansion, the frequencies of the 100 most abundant productive TCR beta clonotypes were added up as a share of total reads. The TRB repertoires were evaluated with a self-reactivity index based on amino acid usage at CDR3beta positions 6 and 7. Two-way ANOVA was applied to the repertoire analyses, whereas Student t or Mann-Whitney tests were applied to the flow cytometric analyses. Not all clones reach the TCRdb copy of this immuneACCESS table, which keeps in-frame sequences only. Checked studies attribute under half of the gap to unresolved V genes and leave the rest unexplained. V, J and clone size derive from that table, while D and trimming were established from the DNA sequence. This sample comprises some 21,000 clones, approximately 93% of them detected only once. The leading ten clones occupy 0.73% of the sample.

These data were likewise used in another study, on regulatory T cells. The second source states: The multiplex PCR relied on 52 forward TRBV primers and 13 reverse TRBJ primers, and amplification bias was corrected through assay-based and computational methods. Restricted unique TRB V-J pairs and skewed V and J gene usage were observed in patient repertoires, most markedly in regulatory T cells. Between CD3G-deficient patients and healthy controls, the study compared T-cell receptor beta repertoires in sorted regulatory T cells, conventional CD4+ T cells and CD8+ T cells. Peripheral blood mononuclear cells were isolated by Ficoll density separation. Rearranged TRB loci were amplified from genomic DNA by multiplex PCR within the immunoSEQ assay. TRB amplicons were sequenced using an Illumina HiSeq platform. Raw sequences were error-filtered and aligned to reference gene sequences by custom algorithms and were subsequently analyzed with the immunoSEQ online tools. Frequencies of productive and nonproductive TRB rearrangements were evaluated among both unique and total sequences. Groups were compared by t tests, Mann-Whitney tests or two-way ANOVA performed in Prism software.

Sequenced: CD4+ T cells sorted from blood. This receptor was obtained from a human donor in good health. This chain joins TRBV28 to TRBJ2-5, with 9 central nucleotides matching TRBD2. The CDR3 protein: CASRPAGGYQETQYF. The DNA sequence is as follows: TGTGCCAGCAGACCGGCGGGAGGGTACCAAGAGACCCAGTACTTC. Supplemented by the reference TRBV28 and TRBJ2-5 proteins around the CDR3, the complete variable domain is DVKVTQSSRYLVKRTGEKVFLECVQDMDHENMFWYRQDPGLGLRLIYFSYDVKMKEKGDIPEGYSVSREKKERFSLILESASTNQTSMYLCASRPAGGYQETQYFGPGTRLLVL.